The 25 T cell receptor beta chains presented below share a single source sample, sequenced in a study of blood T cell repertoires in COVID-19. Some clones are missing from TCRdb's copy, which holds only in-frame ones; the method was immunoSEQ multiplex PCR. The table shows roughly 260,000 clones, with approximately 83% occurring only once. Sequences were obtained from PBMCs or T cells enriched from blood (not recorded which). The receptor source for this set is a woman aged 50 to 60 who had recovered from COVID-19.

Only a few counts were recorded for this clone. V is TRBV6-5 and J is TRBJ2-5; D perhaps matches TRBD1 (5 bases). Germline CDR1 and CDR2: MNHEY and SVGAGI. V lost 6 bases to trimming and J lost 3 bases, with 17 bases between them. This CDR3 is built from 15 residues. The CDR3 sequence: CASSLRARIEETQYF. CDR3 DNA: TGTGCCAGCAGCCTCAGGGCCAGGATCGAAGAGACCCAGTACTTC.

V gene TRBV7-9 combines with J gene TRBJ2-1; D unclear. Trimming cost V 0 bases and J 5 bases, with 14 bases left between them. The CDR3 has 16 residues. Germline lookup yields CDR1 SEHNR and CDR2 FQNEAQ (reference sequence). For the CDR3, the DNA is TGTGCCAGCAGCTTAGCGTATGGTAGAATTAACAATGAGCAGTTCTTC. Protein sequence: CASSLAYGRINNEQFF.

The chain is built from TRBV28 and TRBJ1-1; D ambiguous. The germline CDR1 and CDR2 sequences are MDHEN and SYDVKM. V lost 6 bases, J lost 1 base, and 12 bases lay in between. CDR3 size: 14 residues. The CDR3 here is CASSAVTENTEAFF. For the CDR3, the DNA is TGTGCCAGCAGCGCGGTTACGGAGAACACTGAAGCTTTCTTT.

The chain links TRBV9 to TRBJ2-1; 10 bases agree with TRBD2. CDR1 is SGDLS and CDR2 is YYNGEE in the germline V gene. Trimming cost V 0 bases and J 6 bases; bases outside gene matches: 6. This CDR3 is built from 16 residues. CDR3 sequence: CASSVVGLAGVNEQFF. The CDR3 nucleotides are TGTGCCAGCAGCGTAGTGGGGCTAGCGGGAGTCAATGAGCAGTTCTTC.

The V call is TRBV28, the J call TRBJ1-1; D is perhaps TRBD1 (5 bases). The CDR3 sequence is 13 residues long. Germline assignment: CDR1 MDHEN and CDR2 SYDVKM. V was trimmed by 4 bases and J by 4 bases, leaving 10 bases between them. This CDR3 reads CASSSHGGTEAFF. The CDR3 nucleotides are TGTGCCAGCAGTTCCCACGGGGGCACTGAAGCTTTCTTT.

The gene calls are TRBV6-1 and TRBJ1-5; no definite D call. Per germline, CDR1 MNHNS and CDR2 SASEGT. This CDR3 contains 15 residues. Between the trimmed V and J ends, which lost 3 bases and 3 bases, there was a span of 12 bases. DNA of the CDR3: TGTGCCAGCAGTGAGTTTTTCAGGAACAATCAGCCCCAGCATTTT. Encoded protein: CASSEFFRNNQPQHF.

The chain uses TRBV7-6 and TRBJ1-4; 10 bases are shared with TRBD1. Germline CDR1 is SGHVS and CDR2 is FNYEAQ. The V segment lost 0 bases and the J segment 6 bases; nucleotides outside the gene matches: 1. This CDR3 comprises 15 residues. The CDR3 loop is CASSLATGGDEKLFF. In nucleotides, the CDR3 is TGTGCCAGCAGCTTAGCGACAGGGGGCGATGAAAAACTGTTTTTT.

This clone was seen more than once but under ten times. The chain combines TRBV18 with TRBJ1-1, with 8 bases aligning to TRBD1. This CDR3 contains 15 residues. V was clipped by 5 bases and J by 3 bases; unmatched bases: 8. Germline lookup yields CDR1 KGHSH and CDR2 LQKENI. The CDR3 is CASSNNSGGYTEAFF. Here the CDR3 DNA reads TGTGCCAGCTCAAATAACTCAGGGGGCTACACTGAAGCTTTCTTT.

This clone was picked up a small number of times. This chain connects TRBV3-1 (or the pseudogene TRBV3-2) to TRBJ1-4; D perhaps matches TRBD1 (5 bases). The V gene lost 0 bases and the J gene lost 11 bases, with 10 bases spanning the gap. The CDR3 length is 13 residues. Germline V CDR1 and CDR2: LGHDT, YNNKEL (reference sequence). The CDR3 DNA reads as TGTGCCAGCAGCCAAGAAGGGGTTTGGAAACTGTTTTTT. Its protein product is CASSQEGVWKLFF.

The rearrangement links TRBV4-1 to TRBJ2-1; 13 bases match TRBD2. The germline V gene has CDR1 MGHRA and CDR2 YSYEKL. Trimming took 1 base from V and 4 from J; bases not matched to a gene: 7. This CDR3 region has 18 residues. CDR3 DNA sequence: TGCGCCAGCAGCCAAGTAGCACTAGCGGGAGGGAAGTACAATGAGCAGTTCTTC. Translating it yields CASSQVALAGGKYNEQFF.

This chain uses TRBV28 with TRBJ2-7; 8 nucleotides align to TRBD1. The CDR3 loop spans 14 amino acids. V lost 4 bases, J lost 6 bases, and 8 bases stayed unmatched. The germline CDR1 and CDR2 sequences are MDHEN and SYDVKM. CDR3 nucleotide sequence: TGTGCCAGCAGTTACAGCTCAGGGGGCGGCGAGCAGTACTTC. It is translated as CASSYSSGGGEQYF.

There are a few counts of this clone. The chain employs TRBV28 and TRBJ2-1; TRBD2 matches at 8 bases. V was clipped by 6 bases and J by 2 bases; unmatched bases: 9. Germline V gene sequence: CDR1 MDHEN, CDR2 SYDVKM. The CDR3 contains 16 residues. CDR3 loop: CASRDTAGGPYNEQFF. The CDR3 bases are TGTGCCAGCAGAGATACTGCGGGAGGACCCTACAATGAGCAGTTCTTC.

The rearrangement links TRBV5-1 to TRBJ1-1; a weak D match, TRBD1 (5 bases). The CDR3 has 17 residues. Germline V gene sequence: CDR1 SGHRS, CDR2 YFSETQ. V dropped 0 bases and J dropped 3 bases, with 18 bases sitting between them. CDR3 sequence reads: CASSLVLTGGMDTEAFF. CDR3 nucleotide sequence: TGCGCCAGCAGCTTGGTTCTTACAGGCGGGATGGACACTGAAGCTTTCTTT.

The chain employs TRBV28 and TRBJ1-5; a weak D match, TRBD1 (5 bases). Germline V gene lookup returns CDR1 MDHEN and CDR2 SYDVKM. CDR3 length equals 14 residues. The V end was cut by 8 bases, the J end by 7 bases, with 18 bases between. The CDR3, as DNA: TGTGCCAGCGTAACGGGGGGGTCGCGACAGCCCCAGCATTTT. Encoded protein: CASVTGGSRQPQHF.

The chain employs TRBV5-1 and TRBJ2-1, with a possible D match to TRBD2 (5 bases). The V and J ends lost 0 bases and 2 bases respectively, with 9 bases between them. From germline, CDR1 is SGHRS and CDR2 YFSETQ. The CDR3 loop spans 15 amino acids. Here the CDR3 DNA reads TGCGCCAGCAGCTTGGACTGGGGAGCCTACAATGAGCAGTTCTTC. Its protein is CASSLDWGAYNEQFF.

The V call is TRBV29-1, the J call TRBJ2-7; TRBD1 matches at 8 bases. With V trimmed by 5 bases and J by 4 bases, 10 bases remained unmatched. Germline loops: CDR1 SQVTM, CDR2 ANQGSEA. This CDR3 has 14 amino acids. CDR3 amino acids: CSVHIQGAQYEQYF. Written as DNA, the CDR3 is TGCAGCGTTCACATTCAGGGGGCGCAGTACGAGCAGTACTTC.

CDR3 residues: CASSRETGTEAFF. In DNA, the CDR3 is TGTGCCAGCAGCCGAGAAACAGGGACTGAAGCTTTCTTT. This chain connects TRBV6-4 to TRBJ1-1; the D gene is possibly TRBD1 (6 bases). This CDR3 region has 13 residues. With 6 bases removed from V and 5 bases from J, the gap between germline ends came to 13 bases. CDR1 is MRHNA, CDR2 SNTAGT, per germline.

This clone has only a few counts. The chain links TRBV10-1 to TRBJ2-2; a possible D gene is TRBD2 (6 bases). Trimming pared 4 bases from V and 8 bases from J, leaving 14 bases between. The CDR3 extends over 14 amino acids. Germline assignment: CDR1 WNHNN and CDR2 SYGVQD (reference sequence). The CDR3 DNA follows: TGCGCCAGCAGTGGATCTAGCGTGGAAGGGGAGCTGTTTTTT. Translating gives CASSGSSVEGELFF.

This rearrangement joins TRBV11-2 to TRBJ1-4; D perhaps matches TRBD1 (6 bases). The CDR3 loop spans 15 amino acids. Germline CDR1 is SGHAT and CDR2 is FQNNGV. V was pared by 2 bases and J by 6 bases, with 13 bases between. The CDR3 protein is CASSLYRDVYEKLFF. The CDR3 DNA reads as TGTGCCAGCAGCTTATACAGGGATGTGTATGAAAAACTGTTTTTT.

J is TRBJ1-1 and V is TRBV5-4; D gene ambiguous. V gave up 4 bases and J gave up 1 base, with 14 bases separating them. The length of the CDR3 is 15 residues. The V gene's germline CDR1 is SGHNT and CDR2 YYREEE (reference sequence). The CDR3, as DNA: TGTGCCAGCAGCCCTGAAGTGCGGGCGAACACTGAAGCTTTCTTT. Its protein is CASSPEVRANTEAFF.

This chain connects TRBV19 to TRBJ1-6; 7 nucleotides agree with TRBD1. From germline, CDR1 is LNHDA and CDR2 SQIVND (reference sequence). The CDR3 loop spans 15 amino acids. Germline trimming cut 3 bases from V and 7 bases from J; bases unmatched to any gene: 6. CDR3 protein: CASSMRGLVNSPLHF. CDR3 in DNA: TGTGCCAGTAGTATGAGGGGGCTAGTGAATTCACCCCTCCACTTT.

This clone showed up just once. V usage is TRBV5-1 and J usage is TRBJ2-7; 9 bases fit TRBD1. The CDR3 runs to 14 residues. With 4 bases clipped from V and 3 bases from J, the junction kept 5 bases outside the gene matches. Germline CDR1 reads SGHRS; CDR2 reads YFSETQ. The CDR3 DNA sequence: TGCGCCAGCAGCAGCACAGGGGGCTTCTACGAGCAGTACTTC. This gives the protein CASSSTGGFYEQYF.

This clone was detected only a few times. V is TRBV7-2 and J is TRBJ2-7; D possibly corresponds to TRBD2 (5 bases). Germline V gives CDR1 SGHTA, CDR2 FQGNSA. The CDR3 contains 15 residues. The V and J ends lost 5 bases and 8 bases respectively, with 22 bases between them. Written as DNA, the CDR3 is TGTGCCAGCAGCCCCTTAGGCCTAGCCTCGGCGCAGCAGTACTTC. Protein sequence: CASSPLGLASAQQYF.

The CDR3 DNA sequence: TGTGCCAGCAGTTTTTCCGGGAGCAGTCATAGCAATCAGCCCCAGCATTTT. It yields the protein CASSFSGSSHSNQPQHF. The rearrangement links TRBV28 to TRBJ1-5, with D hard to call. The CDR3 covers 17 residues. V was pared by 3 bases and J by 0 bases, with 15 bases between. The germline gives CDR1 MDHEN, CDR2 SYDVKM.

The chain links TRBV6-5 to TRBJ2-7; 9 bases agree with TRBD1. Per the germline V gene, CDR1 is MNHEY and CDR2 is SVGAGI. The CDR3 contains 14 residues. Trimming took 4 bases from V and 5 from J; bases not matched to a gene: 6. CDR3 protein: CASSFSTGGHEQYF. The CDR3, as DNA: TGTGCCAGCAGTTTTTCGACAGGGGGACACGAGCAGTACTTC.